This T cell receptor beta chain is drawn from a study of T cells in Graves' hyperthyroidism and ophthalmopathy. Across the study: Sampling of peripheral blood happened at initial diagnosis, prior to any treatment.

In regard to this clonotype: Its antigen is undetermined.

Findings and caveats of the study: The model anticipated ophthalmopathy a median around six months pre-onset. Peripheral blood also featured most of the thyroid clonotypes expanded above 0.001.

The CDR3 extends over 13 amino acids. Germline V CDR1 and CDR2: LNHDA, SQIVND (reference sequence). The ends were cut back, 1 base at V and 8 bases at J, with 11 bases in the middle. RNA transcripts were the template for amplifying TCR beta CDR3 regions. HTBI primers were used for first-round RT-PCR of the TCR CDR3. MiXCR, run by TCRdb on the multiplex PCR reads, gives a single entry per CDR3 protein. The sample has over 700,000 distinct CDR3 sequences; roughly 32% are singletons. Stable Graves' hyperthyroidism meant no ophthalmopathy progression within 18 months. V gene TRBV19 combines with J gene TRBJ1-2; D is undetermined. The sequence was obtained from a woman aged 35 to 49 with Graves' hyperthyroidism. Sample: blood. The CDR3: CASSIGWDRGYTF. DNA for the CDR3: TGTGCCAGTAGTATAGGGTGGGATCGGGGCTACACCTTC.